This T cell receptor beta chain was sequenced in a study of blood T cell repertoires in COVID-19. Overall study: The analysed material was cDNA or gDNA that came from T cells, B-cell-depleted T cells, or PBMCs.

V gave up 0 bases and J gave up 2 bases, with 8 bases separating them. Looked up from germline, CDR1 is SGDLS and CDR2 is YYNGEE. This CDR3 has 14 residues. Authors' data handling: Reference gene primer amplification yielded estimated nucleated cell counts. Clones were read by immunoSEQ multiplex PCR, and TCRdb kept only the in-frame ones, dropping some. The V and J calls and clone size were taken over from that table, and D and trimming were inferred from the DNA. The sample has about 73,000 clones, more than 80% seen once. Sequenced input: peripheral blood. The receptor was isolated from a woman in her 70s with acute or convalescent COVID-19. The chain employs TRBV9 and TRBJ2-5; D remains unclear. For the CDR3, the DNA is TGTGCCAGCAGCGTAGAATTAGCTCAAGAGACCCAGTACTTC. This sequence encodes CASSVELAQETQYF.